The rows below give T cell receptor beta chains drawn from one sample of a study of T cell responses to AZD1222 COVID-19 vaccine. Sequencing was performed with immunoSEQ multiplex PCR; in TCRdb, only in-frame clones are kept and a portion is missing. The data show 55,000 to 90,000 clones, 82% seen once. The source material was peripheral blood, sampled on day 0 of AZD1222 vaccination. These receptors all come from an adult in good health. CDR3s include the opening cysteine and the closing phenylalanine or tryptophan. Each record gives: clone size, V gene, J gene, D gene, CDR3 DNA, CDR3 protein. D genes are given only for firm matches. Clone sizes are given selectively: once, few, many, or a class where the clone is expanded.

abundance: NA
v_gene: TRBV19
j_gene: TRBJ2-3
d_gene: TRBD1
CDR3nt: TGTGCCAGTAGCTTGACAGGGCTGAGCACAGATACGCAGTATTTT
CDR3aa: CASSLTGLSTDTQYF

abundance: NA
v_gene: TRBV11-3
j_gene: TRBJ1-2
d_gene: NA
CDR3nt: TGTGCCAGCAGCTCCAAGGGGTCCCAGGGCTACACCTTC
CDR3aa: CASSSKGSQGYTF

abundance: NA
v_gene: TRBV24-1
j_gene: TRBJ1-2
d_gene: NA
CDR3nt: TGTGCCACCAGTGATTTGCAGGGTGGCTACACCTTC
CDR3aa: CATSDLQGGYTF

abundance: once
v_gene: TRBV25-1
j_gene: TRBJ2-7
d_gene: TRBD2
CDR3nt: TGTGCCAGCAGGGGGGGGACCTACGAGCAGTACTTC
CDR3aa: CASRGGTYEQYF

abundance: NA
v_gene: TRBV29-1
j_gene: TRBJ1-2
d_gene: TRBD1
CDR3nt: TGCAGCGTTCTTGAACACGGGGACAGGGACTATGGCTACACCTTC
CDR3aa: CSVLEHGDRDYGYTF

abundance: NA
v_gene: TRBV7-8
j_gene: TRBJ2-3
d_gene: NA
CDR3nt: TGTGCCAGCAGCTCAAATCCGGGACCTCGGCTGACAGATACGCAGTATTTT
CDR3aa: CASSSNPGPRLTDTQYF

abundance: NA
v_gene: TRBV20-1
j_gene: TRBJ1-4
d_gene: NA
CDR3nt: TGCAGTGCTAGTGTCGACAGCGATAATGAAAAACTGTTTTTT
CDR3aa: CSASVDSDNEKLFF

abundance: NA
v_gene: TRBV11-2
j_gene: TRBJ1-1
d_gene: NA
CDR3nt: TGTGCCAGCAGCTTAGGTTTGGGACAAGGATGGAACACTGAAGCTTTCTTT
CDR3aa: CASSLGLGQGWNTEAFF

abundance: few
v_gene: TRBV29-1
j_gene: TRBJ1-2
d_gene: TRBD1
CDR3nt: TGCAGCGTTGATGGGGCCACAGGGGGGCGCGGCTATGGCTACACCTTC
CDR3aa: CSVDGATGGRGYGYTF

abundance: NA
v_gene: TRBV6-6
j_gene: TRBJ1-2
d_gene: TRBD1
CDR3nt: TGTGCCAGCAGTATGGACAGGCTAGCTAACTATGGCTACACCTTC
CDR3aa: CASSMDRLANYGYTF

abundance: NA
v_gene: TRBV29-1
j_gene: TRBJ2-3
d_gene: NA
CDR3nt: TGCAGCGTTGTACCGGTGGAAGGGGGGGTGGCAGATACGCAGTATTTT
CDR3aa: CSVVPVEGGVADTQYF

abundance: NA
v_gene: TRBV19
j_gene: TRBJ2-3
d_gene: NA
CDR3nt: TGTGCCAGTAGGGGCCTAGGAGGGGAAGGGACAGATACGCAGTATTTT
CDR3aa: CASRGLGGEGTDTQYF

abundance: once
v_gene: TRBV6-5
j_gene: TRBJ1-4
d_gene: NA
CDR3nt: TGTGCCAGCAGGCATAACAGGGCTGAAAAACTGTTTTTT
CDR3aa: CASRHNRAEKLFF

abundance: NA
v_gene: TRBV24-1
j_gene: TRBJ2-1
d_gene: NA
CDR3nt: TGTGCCACCAGTGCCCGGACCCGGCCAGTCGACAATGAGCAGTTCTTC
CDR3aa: CATSARTRPVDNEQFF

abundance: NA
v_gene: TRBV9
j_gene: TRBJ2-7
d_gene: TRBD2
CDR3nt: TGTGCCAGCAGCCCTCGGACTAGCGGGGCATACGAGCAGTACTTC
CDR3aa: CASSPRTSGAYEQYF

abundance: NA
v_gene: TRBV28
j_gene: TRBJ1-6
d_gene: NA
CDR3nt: TGTGCCAGCAGGGTCTTTTCGTCAGGTGATAATTCACCCCTCCACTTT
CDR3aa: CASRVFSSGDNSPLHF

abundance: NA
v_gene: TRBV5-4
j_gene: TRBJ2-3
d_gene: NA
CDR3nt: TGTGCCAGCAGCGGCCTAGCGAGCACAGATACGCAGTATTTT
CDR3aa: CASSGLASTDTQYF

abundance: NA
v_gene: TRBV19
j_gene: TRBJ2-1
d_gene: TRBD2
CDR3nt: TGTGCCAGTAGTAACCTAGCGGGGGGGCCGGATTTCTTC
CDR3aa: CASSNLAGGPDFF

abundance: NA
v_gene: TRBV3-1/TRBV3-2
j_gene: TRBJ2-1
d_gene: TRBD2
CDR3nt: TGTGCCAGCAGCCCGTTCGGGGGAGCGGGGGGGCCGAGTGAGCAGTTCTTC
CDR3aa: CASSPFGGAGGPSEQFF

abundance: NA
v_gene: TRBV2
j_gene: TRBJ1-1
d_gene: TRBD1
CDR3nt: TGTGCCAGCAGCTGGGGACAGGGGAACACTGAAGCTTTCTTT
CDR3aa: CASSWGQGNTEAFF

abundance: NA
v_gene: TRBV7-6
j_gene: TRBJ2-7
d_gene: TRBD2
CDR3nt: TGTGCCAGCAGCTTAGCACGGGGGGGCTACTACGAGCAGTACTTC
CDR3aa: CASSLARGGYYEQYF

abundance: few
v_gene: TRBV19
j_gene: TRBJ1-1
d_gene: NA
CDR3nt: TGTGCCAGTAGTACCAGGGAGATGAACACTGAAGCTTTCTTT
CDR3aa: CASSTREMNTEAFF

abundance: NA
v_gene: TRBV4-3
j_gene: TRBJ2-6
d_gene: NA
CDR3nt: TGCGCCAGCAGCTTGGACTCTGGGGCCAACGTCCTGACTTTC
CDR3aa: CASSLDSGANVLTF

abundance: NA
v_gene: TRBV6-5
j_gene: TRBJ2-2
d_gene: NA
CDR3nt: TGTGCCAGCAGTTACTCGAGAGGCTCCGGGGAGCTGTTTTTT
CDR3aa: CASSYSRGSGELFF

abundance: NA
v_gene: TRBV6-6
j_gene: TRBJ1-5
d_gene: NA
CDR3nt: TGTGCCGGCTCCTTTACAGACAATCAGCCCCAGCATTTT
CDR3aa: CAGSFTDNQPQHF

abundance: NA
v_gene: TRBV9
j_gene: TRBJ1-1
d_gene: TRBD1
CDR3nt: TGTGCCAGCAGCGTAGTCGGACAGGGGGGCACTGAAGCTTTCTTT
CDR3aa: CASSVVGQGGTEAFF

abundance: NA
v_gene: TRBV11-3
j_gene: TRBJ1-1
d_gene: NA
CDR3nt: TGTGCCAGCAGCCGTGGAGGGGGTCGAACTGAAGCTTTCTTT
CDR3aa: CASSRGGGRTEAFF

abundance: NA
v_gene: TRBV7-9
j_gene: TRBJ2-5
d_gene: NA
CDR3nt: TGTGCCAGCAGCACCCAAATCGGGGAGACCCAGTACTTC
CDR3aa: CASSTQIGETQYF

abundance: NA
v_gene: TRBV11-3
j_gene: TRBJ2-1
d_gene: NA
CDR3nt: TGTGCCAGCAGCTCTAAGGACAGTCGCCCCTACAATGAGCAGTTCTTC
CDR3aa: CASSSKDSRPYNEQFF

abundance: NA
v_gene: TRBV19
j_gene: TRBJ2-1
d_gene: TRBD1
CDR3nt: TGTGCCAGTAGCAGAGGGACAGGGCAACGGGACAATGAGCAGTTCTTC
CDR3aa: CASSRGTGQRDNEQFF

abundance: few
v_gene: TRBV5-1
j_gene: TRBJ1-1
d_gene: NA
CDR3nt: TGCGCCAGCAGCTTGGCCGGAGGGCCCACTGAAGCTTTCTTT
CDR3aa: CASSLAGGPTEAFF

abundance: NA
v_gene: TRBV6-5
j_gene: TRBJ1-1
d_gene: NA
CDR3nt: TGTGCCAGCAGCCCGGACATCTGGAACACTGAAGCTTTCTTT
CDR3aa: CASSPDIWNTEAFF

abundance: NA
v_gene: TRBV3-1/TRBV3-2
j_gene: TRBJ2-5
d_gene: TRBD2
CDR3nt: TGTGCCAGCAGCCAGGGATTAATAGCGGGGGCTCAAGAGACCCAGTACTTC
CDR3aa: CASSQGLIAGAQETQYF

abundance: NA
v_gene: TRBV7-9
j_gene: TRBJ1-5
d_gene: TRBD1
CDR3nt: TGTGCCAGCAGCCCATCAGGGGGCGGTCAGCCCCAGCATTTT
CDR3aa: CASSPSGGGQPQHF